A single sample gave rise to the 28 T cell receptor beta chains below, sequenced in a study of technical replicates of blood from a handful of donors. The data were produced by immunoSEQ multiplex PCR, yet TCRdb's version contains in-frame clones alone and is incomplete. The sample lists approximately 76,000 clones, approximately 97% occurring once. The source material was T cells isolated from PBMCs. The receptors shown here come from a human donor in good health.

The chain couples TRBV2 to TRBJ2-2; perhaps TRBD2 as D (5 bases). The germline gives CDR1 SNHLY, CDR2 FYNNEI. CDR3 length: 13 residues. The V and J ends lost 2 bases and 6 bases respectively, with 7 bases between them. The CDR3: CASSELEAGELFF. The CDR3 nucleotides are TGTGCCAGCAGTGAATTGGAGGCCGGGGAGCTGTTTTTT.

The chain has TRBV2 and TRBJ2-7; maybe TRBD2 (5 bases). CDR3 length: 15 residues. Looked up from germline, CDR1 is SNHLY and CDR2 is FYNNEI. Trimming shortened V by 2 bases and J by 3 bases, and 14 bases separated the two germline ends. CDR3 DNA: TGTGCCAGCAGTGAACCCGACTATGGGCTCTACGAGCAGTACTTC. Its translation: CASSEPDYGLYEQYF.

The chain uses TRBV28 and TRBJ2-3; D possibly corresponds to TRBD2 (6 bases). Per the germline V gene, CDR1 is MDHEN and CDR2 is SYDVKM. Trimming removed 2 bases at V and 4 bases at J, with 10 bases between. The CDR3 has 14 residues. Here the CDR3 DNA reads TGTGCCAGCAGTTTACCTAGCGTCCCAGATACGCAGTATTTT. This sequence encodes CASSLPSVPDTQYF.

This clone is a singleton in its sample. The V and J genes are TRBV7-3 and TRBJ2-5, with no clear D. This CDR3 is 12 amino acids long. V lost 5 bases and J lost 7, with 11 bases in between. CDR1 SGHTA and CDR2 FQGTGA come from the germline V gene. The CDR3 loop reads CASSLASGTQYF. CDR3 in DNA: TGTGCCAGCAGCCTCGCGTCGGGGACCCAGTACTTC.

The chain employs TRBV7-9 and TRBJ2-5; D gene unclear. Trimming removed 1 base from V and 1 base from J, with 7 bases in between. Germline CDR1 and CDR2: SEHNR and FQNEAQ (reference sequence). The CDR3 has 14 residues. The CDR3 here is CASSLGHIQETQYF. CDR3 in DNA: TGTGCCAGCAGCTTAGGGCACATCCAAGAGACCCAGTACTTC.

The DNA of the CDR3 is TGTGCCAGCAGCTTATTTTCGGGAGGGACCACAGATACGCAGTATTTT. It translates to CASSLFSGGTTDTQYF. The rearrangement links TRBV7-9 to TRBJ2-3; 8 nucleotides match TRBD2. Per germline, CDR1 SEHNR and CDR2 FQNEAQ (reference sequence). The CDR3 extends over 16 amino acids. J lost 2 bases, V lost 2 bases, and 6 bases had no gene match.

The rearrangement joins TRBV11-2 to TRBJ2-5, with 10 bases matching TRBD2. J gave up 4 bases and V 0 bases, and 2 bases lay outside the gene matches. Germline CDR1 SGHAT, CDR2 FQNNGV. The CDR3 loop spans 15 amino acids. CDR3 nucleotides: TGTGCCAGCAGCTTAGAGAGCGGGAGGGGAGAGACCCAGTACTTC. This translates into CASSLESGRGETQYF.

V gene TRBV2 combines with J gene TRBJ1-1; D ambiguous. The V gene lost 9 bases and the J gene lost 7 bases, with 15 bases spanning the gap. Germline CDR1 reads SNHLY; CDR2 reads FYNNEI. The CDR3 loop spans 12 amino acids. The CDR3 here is CARLELGREAFF. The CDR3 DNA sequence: TGTGCCAGATTAGAACTTGGGCGTGAAGCTTTCTTT.

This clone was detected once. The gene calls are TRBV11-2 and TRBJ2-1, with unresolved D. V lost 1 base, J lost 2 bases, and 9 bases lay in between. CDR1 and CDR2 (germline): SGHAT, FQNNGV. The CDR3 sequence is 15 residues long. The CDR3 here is CASSLASRAYNEQFF. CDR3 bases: TGTGCCAGCAGCTTAGCCTCCCGAGCCTACAATGAGCAGTTCTTC.

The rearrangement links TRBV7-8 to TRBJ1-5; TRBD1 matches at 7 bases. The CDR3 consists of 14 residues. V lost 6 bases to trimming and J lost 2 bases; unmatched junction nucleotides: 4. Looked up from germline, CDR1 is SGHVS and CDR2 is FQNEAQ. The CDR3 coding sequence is TGTGCCAGCAGTAGTCAGGGGGGCAATCAGCCCCAGCATTTT. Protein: CASSSQGGNQPQHF.

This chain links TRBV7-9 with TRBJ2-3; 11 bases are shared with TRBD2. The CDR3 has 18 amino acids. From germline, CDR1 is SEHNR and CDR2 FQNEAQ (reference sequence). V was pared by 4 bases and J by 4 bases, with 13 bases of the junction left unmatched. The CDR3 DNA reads TGTGCCAGCAGCTCGGGCCCAACTAGCGGGAGCAGCTCAGATACGCAGTATTTT. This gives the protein CASSSGPTSGSSSDTQYF.

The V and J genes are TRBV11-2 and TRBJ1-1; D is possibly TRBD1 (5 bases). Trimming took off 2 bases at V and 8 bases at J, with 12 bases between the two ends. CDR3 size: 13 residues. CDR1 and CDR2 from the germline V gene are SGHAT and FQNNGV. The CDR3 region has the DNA TGTGCCAGCAGCTTATACAGGAAGAGGGAAGCTTTCTTT. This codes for CASSLYRKREAFF.

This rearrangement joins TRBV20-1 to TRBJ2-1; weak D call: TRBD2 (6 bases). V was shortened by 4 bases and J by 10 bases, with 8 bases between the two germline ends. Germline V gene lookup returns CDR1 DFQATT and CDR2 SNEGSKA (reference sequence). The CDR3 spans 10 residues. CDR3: CSANREEQFF. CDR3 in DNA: TGCAGTGCTAACCGGGAGGAGCAGTTCTTC.

CDR3 DNA: TGCAGTGCTAAGCTCCAACTATGGGCTTTCTTT. Residues: CSAKLQLWAFF. The chain uses TRBV20-1 and TRBJ1-1, with D unresolved. Trimming took off 4 bases at V and 11 bases at J, with 14 bases between the two ends. The V gene's germline CDR1 is DFQATT and CDR2 SNEGSKA (reference sequence). The CDR3 sequence is 11 residues long.

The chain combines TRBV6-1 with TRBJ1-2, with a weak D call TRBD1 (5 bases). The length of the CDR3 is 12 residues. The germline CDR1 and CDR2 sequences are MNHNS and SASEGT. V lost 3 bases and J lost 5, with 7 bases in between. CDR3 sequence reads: CASSDTGYGYTF. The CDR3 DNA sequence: TGTGCCAGCAGTGATACAGGTTATGGCTACACCTTC.

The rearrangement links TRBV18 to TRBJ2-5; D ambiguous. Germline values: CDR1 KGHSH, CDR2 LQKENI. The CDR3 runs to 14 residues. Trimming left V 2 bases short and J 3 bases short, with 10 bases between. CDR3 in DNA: TGTGCCAGCTCACCAGTACTAACGGAAGAGACCCAGTACTTC. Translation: CASSPVLTEETQYF.

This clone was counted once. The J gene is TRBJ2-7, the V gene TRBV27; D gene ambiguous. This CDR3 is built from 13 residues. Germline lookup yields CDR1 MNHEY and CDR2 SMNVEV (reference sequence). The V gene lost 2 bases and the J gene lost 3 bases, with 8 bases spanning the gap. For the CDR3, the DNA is TGTGCCAGCAGTTTAAACAGCCTCTACGAGCAGTACTTC. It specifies CASSLNSLYEQYF.

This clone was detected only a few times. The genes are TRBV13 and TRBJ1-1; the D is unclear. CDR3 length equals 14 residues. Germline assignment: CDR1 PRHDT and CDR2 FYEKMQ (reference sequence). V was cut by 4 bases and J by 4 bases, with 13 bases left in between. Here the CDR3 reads CASSSRERSTEAFF. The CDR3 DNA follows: TGTGCCAGCAGCTCCCGCGAGCGCAGCACTGAAGCTTTCTTT.

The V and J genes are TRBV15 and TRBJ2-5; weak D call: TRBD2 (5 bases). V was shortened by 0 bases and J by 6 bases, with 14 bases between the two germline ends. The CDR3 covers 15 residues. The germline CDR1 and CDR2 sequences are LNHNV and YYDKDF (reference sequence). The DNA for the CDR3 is TGTGCCACCAGCAGAGACACAGCCTCGGGGAAGACCCAGTACTTC. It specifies CATSRDTASGKTQYF.

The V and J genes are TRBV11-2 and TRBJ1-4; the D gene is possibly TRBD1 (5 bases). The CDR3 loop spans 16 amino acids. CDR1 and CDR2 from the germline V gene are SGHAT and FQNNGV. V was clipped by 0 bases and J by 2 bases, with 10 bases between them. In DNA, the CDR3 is TGTGCCAGCAGCTTAGATCCCCCAGGGACTAATGAAAAACTGTTTTTT. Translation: CASSLDPPGTNEKLFF. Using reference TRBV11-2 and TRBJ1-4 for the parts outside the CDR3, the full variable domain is EAGVAQSPRYKIIEKRQSVAFWCNPISGHATLYWYQQILGQGPKLLIQFQNNGVVDDSQLPKDRFSAERLKGVDSTLKIQPAKLEDSAVYLCASSLDPPGTNEKLFFGSGTQLSVL.

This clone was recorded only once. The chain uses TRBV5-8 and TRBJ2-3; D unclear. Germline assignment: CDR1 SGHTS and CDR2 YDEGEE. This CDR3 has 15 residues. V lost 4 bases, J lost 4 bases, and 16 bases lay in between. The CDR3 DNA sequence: TGTGCCAGCAGCCTTGACGCTCCCAGCGCAGATACGCAGTATTTT. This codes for CASSLDAPSADTQYF.

The CDR3 bases are TGTGCCAGCACCTATGGGGGGGGGCGCGCAGATACGCAGTATTTT. It yields the protein CASTYGGGRADTQYF. The chain has TRBV25-1 and TRBJ2-3, with D perhaps matching TRBD2 (7 bases). The CDR3 totals 15 residues. CDR1 and CDR2 (germline): MGHDK, SYGVNS. Between the trimmed V and J ends, which lost 7 bases and 4 bases, there was a span of 18 bases.

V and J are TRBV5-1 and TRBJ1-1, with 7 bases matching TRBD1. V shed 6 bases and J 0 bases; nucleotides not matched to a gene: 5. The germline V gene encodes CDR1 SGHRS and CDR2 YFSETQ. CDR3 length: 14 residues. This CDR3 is CASTQTGLNTEAFF. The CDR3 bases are TGCGCCAGCACCCAGACAGGGTTGAACACTGAAGCTTTCTTT.

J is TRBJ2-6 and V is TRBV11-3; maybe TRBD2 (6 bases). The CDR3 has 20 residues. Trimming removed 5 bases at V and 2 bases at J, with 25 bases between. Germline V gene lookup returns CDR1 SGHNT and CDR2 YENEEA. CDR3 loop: CASSESRFLKRVAGANVLTF. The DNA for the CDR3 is TGTGCCAGCAGCGAGTCGAGGTTCCTCAAGCGGGTGGCTGGGGCCAACGTCCTGACTTTC.

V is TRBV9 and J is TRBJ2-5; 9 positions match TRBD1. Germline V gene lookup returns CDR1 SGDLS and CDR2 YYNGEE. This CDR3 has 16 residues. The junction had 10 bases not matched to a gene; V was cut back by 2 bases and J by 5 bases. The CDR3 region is CASSVLGQGPDETQYF. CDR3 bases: TGTGCCAGCAGCGTTCTGGGACAGGGCCCGGATGAGACCCAGTACTTC.

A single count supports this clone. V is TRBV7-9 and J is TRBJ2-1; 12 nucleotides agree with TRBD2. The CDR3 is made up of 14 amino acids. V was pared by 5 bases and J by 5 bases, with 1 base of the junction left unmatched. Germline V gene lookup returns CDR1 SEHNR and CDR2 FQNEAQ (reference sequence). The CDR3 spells CASSRTSGDNEQFF. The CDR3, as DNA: TGTGCCAGCAGCCGGACTAGCGGGGACAATGAGCAGTTCTTC.

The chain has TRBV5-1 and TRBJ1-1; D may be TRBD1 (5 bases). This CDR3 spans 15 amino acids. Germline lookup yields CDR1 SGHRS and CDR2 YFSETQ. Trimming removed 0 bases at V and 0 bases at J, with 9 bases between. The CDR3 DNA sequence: TGCGCCAGCAGCTTGGGAGCGACAGTGAACACTGAAGCTTTCTTT. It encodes CASSLGATVNTEAFF. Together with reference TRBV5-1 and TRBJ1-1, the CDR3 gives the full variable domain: KAGVTQTPRYLIKTRGQQVTLSCSPISGHRSVSWYQQTPGQGLQFLFEYFSETQRNKGNFPGRFSGRQFSNSRSEMNVSTLELGDSALYLCASSLGATVNTEAFFGQGTRLTVV.

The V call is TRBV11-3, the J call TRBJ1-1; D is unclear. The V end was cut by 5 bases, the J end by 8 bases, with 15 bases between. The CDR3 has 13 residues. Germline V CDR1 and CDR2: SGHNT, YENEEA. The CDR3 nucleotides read TGTGCCAGCAGCCCCCGCGTAGCCCTAGAAGCTTTCTTT. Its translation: CASSPRVALEAFF.